This T cell receptor (beta chain) was recorded in a study of blood T cells in healthy people across ages. Study results and caveats: While age rose, TCR beta diversity per million T cells dropped in a roughly linear way.

The authors ran a second PCR of 7 to 11 cycles using a sample-barcoded 5' primer and a J-beta primer mix. TCRdb re-called the 5' RACE reads with MiXCR, one entry per CDR3 protein. The sample consists of over 600,000 distinct CDR3 sequences, 35% to 50% of them appearing once. This clonotype was seen a single time. Its target is unknown. This CDR3 contains 15 residues. Germline CDR1 SGHTA, CDR2 FQGNSA. The ends lost 4 bases at V and 2 bases at J; junction bases unmatched: 5. The sequencing input was blood. The origin of this receptor is a man older than 75 in good health. This chain uses TRBV7-2 with TRBJ2-7; 10 bases map to TRBD1. In DNA form, the CDR3 reads TGTGCCAGCAGCTACCGGACAGGGGGGACCTACGAGCAGTACTTC. It codes for CASSYRTGGTYEQYF.